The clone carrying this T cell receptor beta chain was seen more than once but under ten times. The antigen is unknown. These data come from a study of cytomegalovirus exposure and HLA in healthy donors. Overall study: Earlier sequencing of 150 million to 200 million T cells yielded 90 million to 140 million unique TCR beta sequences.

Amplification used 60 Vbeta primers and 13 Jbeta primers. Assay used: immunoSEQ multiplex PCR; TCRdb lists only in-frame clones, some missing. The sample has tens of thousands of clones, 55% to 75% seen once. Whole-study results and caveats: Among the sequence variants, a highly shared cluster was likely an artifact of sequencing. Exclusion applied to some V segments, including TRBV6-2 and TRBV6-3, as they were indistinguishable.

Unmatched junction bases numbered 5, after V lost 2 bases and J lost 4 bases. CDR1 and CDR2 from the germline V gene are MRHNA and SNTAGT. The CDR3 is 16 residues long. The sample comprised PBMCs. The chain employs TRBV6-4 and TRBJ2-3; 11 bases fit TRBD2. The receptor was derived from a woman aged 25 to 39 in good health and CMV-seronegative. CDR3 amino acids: CASSDGSGGAPDTQYF. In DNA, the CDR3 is TGTGCCAGCAGTGACGGTAGCGGGGGGGCCCCAGATACGCAGTATTTT.